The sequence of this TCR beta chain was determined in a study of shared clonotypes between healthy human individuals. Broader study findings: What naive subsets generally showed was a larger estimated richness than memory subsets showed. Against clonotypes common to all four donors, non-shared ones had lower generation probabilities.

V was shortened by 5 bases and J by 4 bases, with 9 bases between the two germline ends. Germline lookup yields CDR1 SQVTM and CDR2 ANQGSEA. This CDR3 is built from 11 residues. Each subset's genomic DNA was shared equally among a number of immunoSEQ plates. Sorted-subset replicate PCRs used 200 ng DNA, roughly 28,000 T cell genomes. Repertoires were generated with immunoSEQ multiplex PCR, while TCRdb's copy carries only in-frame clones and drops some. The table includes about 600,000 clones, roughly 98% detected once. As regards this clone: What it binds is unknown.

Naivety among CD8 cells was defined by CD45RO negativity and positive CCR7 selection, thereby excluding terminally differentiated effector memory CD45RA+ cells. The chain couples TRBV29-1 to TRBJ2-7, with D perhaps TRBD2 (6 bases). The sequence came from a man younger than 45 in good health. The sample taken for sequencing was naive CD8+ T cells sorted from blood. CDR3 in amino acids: CSVRGRYEQYF. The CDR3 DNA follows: TGCAGCGTTCGGGGGAGGTACGAGCAGTACTTC.